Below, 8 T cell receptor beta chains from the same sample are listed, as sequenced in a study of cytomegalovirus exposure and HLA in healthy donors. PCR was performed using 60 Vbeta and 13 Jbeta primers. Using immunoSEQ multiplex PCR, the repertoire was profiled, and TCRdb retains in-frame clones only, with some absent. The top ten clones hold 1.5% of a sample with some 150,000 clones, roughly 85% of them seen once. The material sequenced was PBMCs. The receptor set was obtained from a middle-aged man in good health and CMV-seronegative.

The CDR3 here is CASSQGFGPRRGTDTQYF. DNA of the CDR3: TGCGCCAGCAGCCAAGGGTTCGGACCTAGGCGGGGCACAGATACGCAGTATTTT. This chain links TRBV4-3 with TRBJ2-3, with a weak D call TRBD2 (5 bases). CDR1 is LGHNA, CDR2 YSLEER, per germline. The CDR3 length is 18 residues. V dropped 1 base and J dropped 1 base, with 18 bases sitting between them.

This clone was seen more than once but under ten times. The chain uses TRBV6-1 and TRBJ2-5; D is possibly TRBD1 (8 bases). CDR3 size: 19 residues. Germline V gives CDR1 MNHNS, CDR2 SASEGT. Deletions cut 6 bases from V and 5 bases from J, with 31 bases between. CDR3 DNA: TGTGCCAGCAGGGAAATACCAGGGGGCGATTCGGGGGAGGGGGAGACCCAGTACTTC. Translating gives CASREIPGGDSGEGETQYF.

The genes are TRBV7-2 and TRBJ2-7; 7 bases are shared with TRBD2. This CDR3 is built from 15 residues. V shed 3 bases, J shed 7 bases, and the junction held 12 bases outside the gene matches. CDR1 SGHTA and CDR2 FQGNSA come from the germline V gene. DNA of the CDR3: TGTGCCAGCAGCTTGTGGGGGACTAACGCGGGGGAGCAGTACTTC. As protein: CASSLWGTNAGEQYF.

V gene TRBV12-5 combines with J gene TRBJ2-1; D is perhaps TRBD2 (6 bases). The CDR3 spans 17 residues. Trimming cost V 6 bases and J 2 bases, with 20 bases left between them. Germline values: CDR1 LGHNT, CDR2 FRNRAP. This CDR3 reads CASGDPNFSGAYNEQFF. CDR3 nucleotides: TGTGCTAGTGGGGACCCAAACTTTAGCGGAGCCTACAATGAGCAGTTCTTC.

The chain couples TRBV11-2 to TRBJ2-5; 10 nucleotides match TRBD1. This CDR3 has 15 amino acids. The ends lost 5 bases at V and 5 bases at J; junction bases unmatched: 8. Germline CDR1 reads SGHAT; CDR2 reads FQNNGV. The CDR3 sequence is CASSALTGGRETQYF. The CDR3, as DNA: TGTGCCAGCAGCGCCCTGACAGGGGGCCGGGAGACCCAGTACTTC.

The CDR3 spells CASSEAGQMSNEQYF. CDR3 nucleotides: TGTGCCAGCAGTGAGGCTGGACAGATGTCGAACGAGCAGTACTTC. This chain uses TRBV25-1 with TRBJ2-7, with D tentatively TRBD1 (6 bases). The germline V gene has CDR1 MGHDK and CDR2 SYGVNS. The CDR3 has 15 amino acids. Trimming took 3 bases from V and 5 from J, leaving 17 bases between them.

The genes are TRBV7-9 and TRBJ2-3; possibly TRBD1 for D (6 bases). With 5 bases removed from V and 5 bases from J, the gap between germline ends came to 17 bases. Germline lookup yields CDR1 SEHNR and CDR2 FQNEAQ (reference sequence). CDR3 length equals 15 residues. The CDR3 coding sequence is TGTGCCAGCAGCACTTCGTTACAGGGTAGAGATACGCAGTATTTT. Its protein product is CASSTSLQGRDTQYF.

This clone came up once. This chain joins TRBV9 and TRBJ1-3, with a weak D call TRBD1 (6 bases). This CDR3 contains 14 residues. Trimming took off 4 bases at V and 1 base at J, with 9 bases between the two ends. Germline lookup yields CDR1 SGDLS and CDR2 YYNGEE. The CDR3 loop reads CASSQGKSGNTIYF. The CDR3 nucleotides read TGTGCCAGCAGCCAGGGGAAATCTGGAAACACCATATATTTT. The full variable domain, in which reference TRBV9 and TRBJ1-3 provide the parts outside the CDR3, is DSGVTQTPKHLITATGQRVTLRCSPRSGDLSVYWYQQSLDQGLQFLIQYYNGEERAKGNILERFSAQQFPDLHSELNLSSLELGDSALYFCASSQGKSGNTIYFGEGSWLTVV.